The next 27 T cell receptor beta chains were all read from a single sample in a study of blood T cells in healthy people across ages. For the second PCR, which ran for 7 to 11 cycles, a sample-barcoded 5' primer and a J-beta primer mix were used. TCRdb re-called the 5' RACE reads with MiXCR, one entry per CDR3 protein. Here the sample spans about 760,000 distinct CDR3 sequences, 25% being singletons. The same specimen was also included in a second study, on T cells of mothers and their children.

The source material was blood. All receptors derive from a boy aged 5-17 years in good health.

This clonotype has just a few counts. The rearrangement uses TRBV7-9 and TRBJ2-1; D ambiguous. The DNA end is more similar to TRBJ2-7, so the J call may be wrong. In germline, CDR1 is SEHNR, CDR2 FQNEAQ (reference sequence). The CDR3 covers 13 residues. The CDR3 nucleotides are TGTGCCAGCAGCTTAGCGGAACGGGTCGAGCAGTACTTC. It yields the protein CASSLAERVEQYF.

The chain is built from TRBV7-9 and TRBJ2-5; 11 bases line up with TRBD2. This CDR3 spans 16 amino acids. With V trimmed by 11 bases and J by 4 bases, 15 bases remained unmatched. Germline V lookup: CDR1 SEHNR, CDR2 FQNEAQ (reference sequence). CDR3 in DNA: TGTGCCGCAGGGCTAGCGGGAGGATTTGCCGGAGAGACCCAGTACTTC. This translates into CAAGLAGGFAGETQYF.

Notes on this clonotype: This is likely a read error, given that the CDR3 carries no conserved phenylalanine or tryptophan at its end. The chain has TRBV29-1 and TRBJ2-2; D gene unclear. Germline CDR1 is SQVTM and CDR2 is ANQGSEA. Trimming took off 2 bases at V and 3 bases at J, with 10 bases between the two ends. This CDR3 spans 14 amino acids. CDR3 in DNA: TGCAGCGTTGAATCGGCGGTTCACACCGGGGAGCTGTTTTTA. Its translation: CSVESAVHTGELFL.

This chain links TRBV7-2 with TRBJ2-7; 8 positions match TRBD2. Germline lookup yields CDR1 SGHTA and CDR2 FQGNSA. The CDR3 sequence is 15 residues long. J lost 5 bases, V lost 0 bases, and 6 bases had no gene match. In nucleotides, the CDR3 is TGTGCCAGCAGCTTAGCGACTAGCGCGCCCCACGAGCAGTACTTC. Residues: CASSLATSAPHEQYF.

The CDR3 DNA reads as TGTGCCAGCAGTTACTCGGACTACTATGGCTACACCTTC. Translated, it gives CASSYSDYYGYTF. J is TRBJ1-2 and V is TRBV6-5; D gene ambiguous. From germline, CDR1 is MNHEY and CDR2 SVGAGI. The CDR3 covers 13 residues. V lost 0 bases and J lost 3, with 5 bases in between.

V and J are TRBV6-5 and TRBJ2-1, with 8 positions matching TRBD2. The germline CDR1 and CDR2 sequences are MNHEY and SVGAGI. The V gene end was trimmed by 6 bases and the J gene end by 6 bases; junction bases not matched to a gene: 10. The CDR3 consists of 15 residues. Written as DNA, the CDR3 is TGTGCCAGCAGGAACAAGCGGGAGAGGGTCAATGAGCAGTTCTTC. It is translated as CASRNKRERVNEQFF.

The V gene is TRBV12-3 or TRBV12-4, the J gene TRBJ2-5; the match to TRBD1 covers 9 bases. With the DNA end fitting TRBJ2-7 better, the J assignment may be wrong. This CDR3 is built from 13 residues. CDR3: CASSRRQGDEQYF. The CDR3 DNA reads TGTGCCAGCAGCCGACGACAGGGGGACGAGCAGTACTTC.

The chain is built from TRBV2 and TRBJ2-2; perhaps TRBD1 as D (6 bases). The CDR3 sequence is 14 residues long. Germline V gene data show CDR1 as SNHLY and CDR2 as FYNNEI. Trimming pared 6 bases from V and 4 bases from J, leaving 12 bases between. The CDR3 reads CASSPRGTTGELFF. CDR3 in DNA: TGTGCCAGCAGCCCCAGGGGCACCACCGGGGAGCTGTTTTTT. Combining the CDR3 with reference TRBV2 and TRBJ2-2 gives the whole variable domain EPEVTQTPSHQVTQMGQEVILRCVPISNHLYFYWYRQILGQKVEFLVSFYNNEISEKSEIFDDQFSVERPDGSNFTLKIRSTKLEDSAMYFCASSPRGTTGELFFGEGSRLTVL.

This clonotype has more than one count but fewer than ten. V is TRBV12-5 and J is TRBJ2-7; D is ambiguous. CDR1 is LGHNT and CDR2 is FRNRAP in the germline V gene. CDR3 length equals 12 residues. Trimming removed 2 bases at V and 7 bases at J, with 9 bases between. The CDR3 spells CASGLPQSEQYF. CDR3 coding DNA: TGTGCTAGTGGTTTGCCCCAAAGTGAGCAGTACTTC.

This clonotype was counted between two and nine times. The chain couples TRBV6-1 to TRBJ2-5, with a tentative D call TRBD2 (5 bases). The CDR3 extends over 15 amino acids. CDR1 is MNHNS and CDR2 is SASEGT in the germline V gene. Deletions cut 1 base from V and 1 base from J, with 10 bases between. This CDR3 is CASSEVGSTQETQYF. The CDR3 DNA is TGTGCCAGCAGTGAAGTTGGGAGCACCCAAGAGACCCAGTACTTC.

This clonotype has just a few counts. The CDR3: CASSFLPNTDTQYF. The CDR3 nucleotides read TGTGCCAGCAGCTTTCTTCCTAATACAGATACGCAGTATTTT. The V gene is TRBV7-2, the J gene TRBJ2-3; D uncertain. Trimming took off 3 bases at V and 3 bases at J, with 10 bases between the two ends. This CDR3 has 14 residues. CDR1 and CDR2 (germline): SGHTA, FQGNSA.

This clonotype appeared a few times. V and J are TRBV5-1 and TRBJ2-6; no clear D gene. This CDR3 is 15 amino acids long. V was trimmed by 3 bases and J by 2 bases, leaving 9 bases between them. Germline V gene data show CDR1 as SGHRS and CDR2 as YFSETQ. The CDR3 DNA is TGCGCCAGCAGCTCACGGTTCGCTGGGGCCAACGTCCTGACTTTC. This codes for CASSSRFAGANVLTF.

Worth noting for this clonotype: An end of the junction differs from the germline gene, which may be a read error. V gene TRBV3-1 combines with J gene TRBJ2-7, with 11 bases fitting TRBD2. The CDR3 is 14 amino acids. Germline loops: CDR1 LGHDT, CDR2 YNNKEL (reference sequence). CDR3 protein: CASSRVAGGPRVFF. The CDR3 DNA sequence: TGTGCCAGCAGCCGGGTAGCGGGAGGGCCTCGCGTGTTCTTC.

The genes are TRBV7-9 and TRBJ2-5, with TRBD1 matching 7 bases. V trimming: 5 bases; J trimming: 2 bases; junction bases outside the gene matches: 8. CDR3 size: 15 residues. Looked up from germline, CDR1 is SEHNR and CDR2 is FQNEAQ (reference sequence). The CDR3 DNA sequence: TGTGCCAGCAGCGAACTACAGGGGACACAAGAGACCCAGTACTTC. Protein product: CASSELQGTQETQYF. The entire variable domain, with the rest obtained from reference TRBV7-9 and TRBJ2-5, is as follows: DTGVSQNPRHKITKRGQNVTFRCDPISEHNRLYWYRQTLGQGPEFLTYFQNEAQLEKSRLLSDRFSAERPKGSFSTLEIQRTEQGDSAMYLCASSELQGTQETQYFGPGTRLLVL.

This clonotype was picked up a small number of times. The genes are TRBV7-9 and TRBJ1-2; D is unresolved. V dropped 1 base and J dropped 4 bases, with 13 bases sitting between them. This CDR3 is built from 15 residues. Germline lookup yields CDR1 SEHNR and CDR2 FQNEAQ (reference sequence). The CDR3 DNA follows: TGTGCCAGCAGCTTAGGGCCCTACCTCGGCTATGGCTACACCTTC. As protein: CASSLGPYLGYGYTF.

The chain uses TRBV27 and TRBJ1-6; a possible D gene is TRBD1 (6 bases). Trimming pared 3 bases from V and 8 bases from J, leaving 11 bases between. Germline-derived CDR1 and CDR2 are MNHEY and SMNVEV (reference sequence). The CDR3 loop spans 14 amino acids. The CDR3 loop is CASSFGTGHSPLHF. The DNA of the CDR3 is TGTGCCAGCAGTTTCGGAACAGGGCATTCACCCCTCCACTTT.

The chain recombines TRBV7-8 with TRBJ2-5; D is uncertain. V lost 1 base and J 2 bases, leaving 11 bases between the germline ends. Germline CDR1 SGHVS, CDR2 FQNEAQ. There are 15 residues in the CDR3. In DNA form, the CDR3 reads TGTGCCAGCAGCTTAGGCCGGGTCAGGCAAGAGACCCAGTACTTC. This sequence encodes CASSLGRVRQETQYF.

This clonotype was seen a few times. The CDR3: CASSEPLQGAGADTQYF. CDR3 sequence (DNA): TGTGCCAGCAGTGAGCCACTCCAGGGGGCTGGGGCAGATACGCAGTATTTT. J is TRBJ2-3 and V is TRBV25-1, with TRBD1 matching 8 bases. CDR3 length: 17 residues. The V gene end was trimmed by 3 bases and the J gene end by 4 bases; junction bases not matched to a gene: 12. Per germline, CDR1 MGHDK and CDR2 SYGVNS.

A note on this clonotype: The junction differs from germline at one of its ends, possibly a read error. DNA for the CDR3: TGTGCCAGCAGCCAACACAGGGCGAGCTCCTACAATGAGCAGCTCTTC. As protein: CASSQHRASSYNEQLF. The V gene is TRBV4-2, the J gene TRBJ2-1; possible D gene TRBD1, 6 bases. The CDR3 contains 16 residues. The germline V gene has CDR1 LGHNA and CDR2 YNFKEQ.

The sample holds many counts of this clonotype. CDR3: CASSFVAGEAGETQYF. The CDR3 DNA reads TGTGCCAGCAGTTTCGTAGCGGGAGAGGCCGGGGAGACCCAGTACTTC. The rearrangement joins TRBV28 to TRBJ2-5; 9 nucleotides line up with TRBD2. Germline CDR1 reads MDHEN; CDR2 reads SYDVKM. The CDR3 sequence is 16 residues long. V shed 3 bases, J shed 5 bases, and the junction held 10 bases outside the gene matches. Complete variable domain (other parts from reference TRBV28 and TRBJ2-5): DVKVTQSSRYLVKRTGEKVFLECVQDMDHENMFWYRQDPGLGLRLIYFSYDVKMKEKGDIPEGYSVSREKKERFSLILESASTNQTSMYLCASSFVAGEAGETQYFGPGTRLLVL.

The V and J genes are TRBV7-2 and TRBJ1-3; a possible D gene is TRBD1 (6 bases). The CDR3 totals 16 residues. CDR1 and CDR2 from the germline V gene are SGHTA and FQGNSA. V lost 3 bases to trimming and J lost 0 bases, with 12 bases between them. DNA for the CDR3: TGTGCCAGCAGCTTGTACAGGGACCTCTCTGGAAACACCATATATTTT. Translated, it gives CASSLYRDLSGNTIYF. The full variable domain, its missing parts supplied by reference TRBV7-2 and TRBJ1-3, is GAGVSQSPSNKVTEKGKDVELRCDPISGHTALYWYRQSLGQGLEFLIYFQGNSAPDKSGLPSDRFSAERTGGSVSTLTIQRTQQEDSAVYLCASSLYRDLSGNTIYFGEGSWLTVV.

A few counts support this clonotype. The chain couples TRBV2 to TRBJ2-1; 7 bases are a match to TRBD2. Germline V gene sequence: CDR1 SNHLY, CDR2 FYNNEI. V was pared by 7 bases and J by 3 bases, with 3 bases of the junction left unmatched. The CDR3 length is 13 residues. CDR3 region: CASISGGYNEQFF. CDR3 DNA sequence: TGTGCCAGCATTTCGGGGGGCTACAATGAGCAGTTCTTC.

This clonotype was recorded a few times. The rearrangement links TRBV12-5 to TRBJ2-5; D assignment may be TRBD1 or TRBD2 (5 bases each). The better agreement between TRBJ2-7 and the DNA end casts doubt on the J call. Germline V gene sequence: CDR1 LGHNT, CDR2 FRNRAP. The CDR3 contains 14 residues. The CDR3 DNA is TGTGCTAGTGGTTGGGGAACCGGGGCCCGCGAGCAGTACTTC. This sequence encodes CASGWGTGAREQYF.

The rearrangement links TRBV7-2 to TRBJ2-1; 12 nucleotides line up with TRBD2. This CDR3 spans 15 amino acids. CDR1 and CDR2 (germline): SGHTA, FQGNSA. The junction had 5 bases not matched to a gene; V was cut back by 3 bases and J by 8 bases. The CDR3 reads CASSLTSGRWDEQFF. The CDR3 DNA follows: TGTGCCAGCAGCTTGACTAGCGGGAGATGGGATGAGCAGTTCTTC.

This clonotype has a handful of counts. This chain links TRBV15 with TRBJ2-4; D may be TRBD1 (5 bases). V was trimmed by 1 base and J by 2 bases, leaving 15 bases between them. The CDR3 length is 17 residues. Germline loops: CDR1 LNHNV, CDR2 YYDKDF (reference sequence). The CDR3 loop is CATSRVGAGKTKNIQYF. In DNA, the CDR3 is TGTGCCACCAGCAGAGTAGGAGCAGGGAAGACCAAAAACATTCAGTACTTC.

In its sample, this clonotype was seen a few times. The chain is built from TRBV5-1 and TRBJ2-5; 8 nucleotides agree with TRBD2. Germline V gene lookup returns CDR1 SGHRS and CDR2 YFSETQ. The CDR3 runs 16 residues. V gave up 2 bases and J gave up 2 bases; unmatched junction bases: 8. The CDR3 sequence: CASSFLFSGGQETQYF. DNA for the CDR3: TGCGCCAGCAGCTTTCTTTTTTCGGGGGGGCAAGAGACCCAGTACTTC.

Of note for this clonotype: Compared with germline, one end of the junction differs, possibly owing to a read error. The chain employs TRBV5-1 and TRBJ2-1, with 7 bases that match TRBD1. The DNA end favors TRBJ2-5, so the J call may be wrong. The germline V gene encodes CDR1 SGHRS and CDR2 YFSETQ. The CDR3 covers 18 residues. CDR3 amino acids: CANSPVPYDRVQQETQYF. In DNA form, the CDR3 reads TGCGCCAACAGCCCAGTCCCCTATGACAGGGTTCAACAAGAGACCCAGTACTTC.